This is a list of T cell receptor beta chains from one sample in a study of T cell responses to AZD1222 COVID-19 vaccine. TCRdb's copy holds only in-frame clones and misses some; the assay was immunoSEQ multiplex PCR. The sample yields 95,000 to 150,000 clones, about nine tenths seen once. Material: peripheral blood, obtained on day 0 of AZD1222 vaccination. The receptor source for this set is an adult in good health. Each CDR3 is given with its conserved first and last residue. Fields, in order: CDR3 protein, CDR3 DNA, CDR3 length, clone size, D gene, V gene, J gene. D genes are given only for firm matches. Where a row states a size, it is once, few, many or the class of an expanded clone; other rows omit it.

CDR3aa: CATSDPGTGFAFF
CDR3nt: TGTGCCACCAGTGACCCCGGGACAGGGTTCGCTTTCTTT
len: 13
abundance: NA
d_gene: TRBD1
v_gene: TRBV24-1
j_gene: TRBJ1-1

CDR3aa: CASSLPMSRNTEAFF
CDR3nt: TGTGCCAGCAGCTTGCCGATGTCTCGTAACACTGAAGCTTTCTTT
len: 15
abundance: once
d_gene: NA
v_gene: TRBV12-1
j_gene: TRBJ1-1

CDR3aa: CASSQDPRFYTF
CDR3nt: TGTGCCAGCAGCCAAGATCCAAGATTCTACACCTTC
len: 12
abundance: once
d_gene: NA
v_gene: TRBV3-1/TRBV3-2
j_gene: TRBJ1-2

CDR3aa: CAISESPGLAGEAAYNEQFF
CDR3nt: TGTGCCATCAGTGAGTCTCCGGGACTAGCGGGAGAGGCGGCGTACAATGAGCAGTTCTTC
len: 20
abundance: NA
d_gene: TRBD2
v_gene: TRBV10-3
j_gene: TRBJ2-1

CDR3aa: CATSDLGAAQMGTQYF
CDR3nt: TGTGCCACCAGTGATTTAGGAGCGGCTCAAATGGGTACGCAGTATTTT
len: 16
abundance: NA
d_gene: NA
v_gene: TRBV24-1
j_gene: TRBJ2-3

CDR3aa: CASSEGNIQYF
CDR3nt: TGCGCCAGCAGTGAGGGGAACATTCAGTACTTC
len: 11
abundance: NA
d_gene: NA
v_gene: TRBV10-1
j_gene: TRBJ2-4

CDR3aa: CASSIGTGPEKLFF
CDR3nt: TGTGCCAGTAGTATCGGGACAGGGCCAGAAAAACTGTTTTTT
len: 14
abundance: NA
d_gene: TRBD1
v_gene: TRBV19
j_gene: TRBJ1-4

CDR3aa: CASSVGLASFDTQYF
CDR3nt: TGTGCCAGCAGCGTAGGCCTAGCGTCCTTCGATACGCAGTATTTT
len: 15
abundance: NA
d_gene: NA
v_gene: TRBV9
j_gene: TRBJ2-3

CDR3aa: CAGGTGGTDTQYF
CDR3nt: TGTGCCGGGGGGACAGGGGGCACAGATACGCAGTATTTT
len: 13
abundance: once
d_gene: TRBD1
v_gene: TRBV19
j_gene: TRBJ2-3

CDR3aa: CASSNAPHQGPRAGNTIYF
CDR3nt: TGTGCCAGCAGCAACGCGCCCCATCAGGGGCCGCGGGCTGGAAACACCATATATTTT
len: 19
abundance: NA
d_gene: NA
v_gene: TRBV7-9
j_gene: TRBJ1-3

CDR3aa: CASRSQGSGNTIYF
CDR3nt: TGCGCCAGCAGGTCACAGGGCTCTGGAAACACCATATATTTT
len: 14
abundance: NA
d_gene: NA
v_gene: TRBV5-1
j_gene: TRBJ1-3

CDR3aa: CASRGADTLNTEAFF
CDR3nt: TGTGCCAGCAGGGGCGCGGACACCCTGAACACTGAAGCTTTCTTT
len: 15
abundance: NA
d_gene: NA
v_gene: TRBV28
j_gene: TRBJ1-1

CDR3aa: CASSLTVSDTQYF
CDR3nt: TGTGCCAGCAGTTTGACAGTCTCAGATACGCAGTATTTT
len: 13
abundance: NA
d_gene: NA
v_gene: TRBV6-1
j_gene: TRBJ2-3

CDR3aa: CATSDGQGTQPQHF
CDR3nt: TGTGCCACCAGTGATGGACAGGGTACGCAGCCCCAGCATTTT
len: 14
abundance: NA
d_gene: TRBD1
v_gene: TRBV24-1
j_gene: TRBJ1-5

CDR3aa: CASSLVASRDNEQFF
CDR3nt: TGTGCCAGCAGCTTGGTAGCTAGCAGAGACAATGAGCAGTTCTTC
len: 15
abundance: NA
d_gene: NA
v_gene: TRBV5-4
j_gene: TRBJ2-1

CDR3aa: CASSSTGTLNEKLFF
CDR3nt: TGTGCCAGCAGTTCGACAGGAACACTTAATGAAAAACTGTTTTTT
len: 15
abundance: NA
d_gene: NA
v_gene: TRBV7-9
j_gene: TRBJ1-4

CDR3aa: CSARANEQFF
CDR3nt: TGCAGTGCTAGAGCAAATGAGCAGTTCTTC
len: 10
abundance: NA
d_gene: NA
v_gene: TRBV20-1
j_gene: TRBJ2-1

CDR3aa: CASSMTEFGGIHYF
CDR3nt: TGTGCCAGTAGTATGACTGAGTTCGGAGGAATTCACTACTTC
len: 14
abundance: once
d_gene: NA
v_gene: TRBV19
j_gene: TRBJ2-4

CDR3aa: CASSMQGATDEQFF
CDR3nt: TGTGCCAGTAGTATGCAGGGGGCAACGGATGAGCAGTTCTTC
len: 14
abundance: NA
d_gene: TRBD1
v_gene: TRBV19
j_gene: TRBJ2-1

CDR3aa: CATSPQQDQSDQPQHF
CDR3nt: TGTGCCACCAGTCCCCAACAGGATCAATCGGACCAGCCCCAGCATTTT
len: 16
abundance: few
d_gene: NA
v_gene: TRBV24-1
j_gene: TRBJ1-5

CDR3aa: CASSVRDSSYEQYF
CDR3nt: TGTGCCAGCAGCGTCCGGGACAGCTCCTACGAGCAGTACTTC
len: 14
abundance: NA
d_gene: TRBD1
v_gene: TRBV7-8
j_gene: TRBJ2-7

CDR3aa: CASSASERATYNEQFF
CDR3nt: TGTGCCAGCAGTGCCTCAGAGAGGGCTACCTACAATGAGCAGTTCTTC
len: 16
abundance: NA
d_gene: NA
v_gene: TRBV6-4
j_gene: TRBJ2-1

CDR3aa: CASRSGSSYEQYF
CDR3nt: TGTGCCAGCAGATCGGGATCTTCCTACGAGCAGTACTTC
len: 13
abundance: NA
d_gene: NA
v_gene: TRBV7-9
j_gene: TRBJ2-7

CDR3aa: CASSRQQGEAKLFF
CDR3nt: TGTGCCAGCAGCAGACAACAGGGAGAGGCAAAACTGTTTTTT
len: 14
abundance: once
d_gene: NA
v_gene: TRBV28
j_gene: TRBJ1-4

CDR3aa: CASSQWGGLNEKLFF
CDR3nt: TGTGCCAGCAGCCAATGGGGAGGACTTAATGAAAAACTGTTTTTT
len: 15
abundance: NA
d_gene: NA
v_gene: TRBV14
j_gene: TRBJ1-4

CDR3aa: CASSMSRNSGANVLTF
CDR3nt: TGTGCCAGTAGTATGTCCAGGAACTCTGGGGCCAACGTCCTGACTTTC
len: 16
abundance: NA
d_gene: NA
v_gene: TRBV19
j_gene: TRBJ2-6

CDR3aa: CASSRDTGELFF
CDR3nt: TGCGCCAGCAGCCGAGACACCGGGGAGCTGTTTTTT
len: 12
abundance: NA
d_gene: NA
v_gene: TRBV4-1
j_gene: TRBJ2-2

CDR3aa: CASSSGLKGARYEQYF
CDR3nt: TGTGCCAGCAGCTCAGGATTAAAGGGGGCAAGGTACGAGCAGTACTTC
len: 16
abundance: NA
d_gene: TRBD1
v_gene: TRBV13
j_gene: TRBJ2-7

CDR3aa: CAWSAKGTDTQYF
CDR3nt: TGTGCCTGGAGTGCAAAGGGCACAGATACGCAGTATTTT
len: 13
abundance: few
d_gene: NA
v_gene: TRBV30
j_gene: TRBJ2-3

CDR3aa: CASSAHPSSAGGPPDTQYF
CDR3nt: TGTGCCAGTAGTGCCCACCCCTCCTCGGCGGGAGGGCCCCCAGATACGCAGTATTTT
len: 19
abundance: NA
d_gene: TRBD2
v_gene: TRBV19
j_gene: TRBJ2-3

CDR3aa: CASTERNTGELFF
CDR3nt: TGCGCCAGCACTGAGCGGAACACCGGGGAGCTGTTTTTT
len: 13
abundance: NA
d_gene: NA
v_gene: TRBV5-1
j_gene: TRBJ2-2

CDR3aa: CASARQGLTYEQYF
CDR3nt: TGTGCCAGCGCTCGACAGGGGTTAACGTACGAGCAGTACTTC
len: 14
abundance: NA
d_gene: TRBD1
v_gene: TRBV28
j_gene: TRBJ2-7

CDR3aa: CASSVGHQPQHF
CDR3nt: TGTGCCAGCTCAGTAGGGCATCAGCCCCAGCATTTT
len: 12
abundance: few
d_gene: NA
v_gene: TRBV18
j_gene: TRBJ1-5

CDR3aa: CSASSAGTSNNEQFF
CDR3nt: TGCAGTGCTAGTTCAGCCGGGACAAGCAACAATGAGCAGTTCTTC
len: 15
abundance: NA
d_gene: NA
v_gene: TRBV20-1
j_gene: TRBJ2-1

CDR3aa: CASSLALTMNTEAFF
CDR3nt: TGTGCCAGCAGCTTAGCGCTGACAATGAACACTGAAGCTTTCTTT
len: 15
abundance: NA
d_gene: NA
v_gene: TRBV11-1
j_gene: TRBJ1-1

CDR3aa: CASSVSTGGLGYTF
CDR3nt: TGTGCCAGCAGCGTTTCCACAGGGGGACTAGGCTACACCTTC
len: 14
abundance: NA
d_gene: TRBD1
v_gene: TRBV9
j_gene: TRBJ1-2

CDR3aa: CASSLPRGDEQFF
CDR3nt: TGTGCCAGCAGTCTGCCCCGGGGTGATGAGCAGTTCTTC
len: 13
abundance: NA
d_gene: NA
v_gene: TRBV28
j_gene: TRBJ2-1

CDR3aa: CASSFLPGQGMRYTF
CDR3nt: TGTGCCAGTAGTTTCTTACCCGGACAGGGGATGCGCTACACCTTC
len: 15
abundance: once
d_gene: TRBD1
v_gene: TRBV19
j_gene: TRBJ1-2

CDR3aa: CASRTAAYEQYF
CDR3nt: TGTGCCAGCCGGACAGCCGCCTACGAGCAGTACTTC
len: 12
abundance: NA
d_gene: NA
v_gene: TRBV2
j_gene: TRBJ2-7

CDR3aa: CASSQEGGGGNEQFF
CDR3nt: TGCGCCAGCAGCCAAGAAGGTGGAGGGGGGAATGAGCAGTTCTTC
len: 15
abundance: NA
d_gene: NA
v_gene: TRBV4-3
j_gene: TRBJ2-1

CDR3aa: CASSQAGADTQYF
CDR3nt: TGTGCCAGCAGCCAAGCCGGGGCAGATACGCAGTATTTT
len: 13
abundance: NA
d_gene: NA
v_gene: TRBV14
j_gene: TRBJ2-3

CDR3aa: CASRGQERNEQFF
CDR3nt: TGTGCCAGCAGGGGACAGGAAAGAAATGAGCAGTTCTTC
len: 13
abundance: NA
d_gene: TRBD1
v_gene: TRBV28
j_gene: TRBJ2-1

CDR3aa: CASSQAGTSVNNEQFF
CDR3nt: TGCGCCAGCAGCCAGGCCGGGACTAGCGTAAACAATGAGCAGTTCTTC
len: 16
abundance: NA
d_gene: TRBD2
v_gene: TRBV4-1
j_gene: TRBJ2-1